Each of the 32 T cell receptor beta chains below was sequenced from the same sample in a study of T-cell reconstitution after alpha-beta-depleted transplantation in children. Preparation of the TCRbeta library used unique molecular identifiers. Using its own MiXCR run on the PCR reads, TCRdb lists one record per CDR3 protein. The sample lists 550,000 to 600,000 distinct CDR3 sequences; roughly 24% were seen once. Sequences were derived from PBMCs, mostly from graft donor cells, sampled 360 days after TCRalphabeta/CD19-depleted stem cell transplant. The receptors originated from a boy younger than two who had a stem cell transplant for acute myeloid leukemia, so the T cells may come from the graft donor.

This sequence joins TRBV6-2 or TRBV6-3 and TRBJ2-2; D not certain. The CDR3 spans 20 residues. The germline V and J ends were trimmed by 0 bases and 0 bases, with 20 bases remaining between them. From germline, CDR1 is MNHEY and CDR2 SVGEGT. The CDR3 loop reads CASSYSFSSVLTTNTGELFF. In DNA form, the CDR3 reads TGTGCCAGCAGTTACTCGTTCAGTTCGGTCCTGACGACGAACACCGGGGAGCTGTTTTTT.

V is TRBV7-2 and J is TRBJ2-7, with a weak D call TRBD2 (6 bases). Deletions cut 1 base from V and 1 base from J, with 8 bases between. Per germline, CDR1 SGHTA and CDR2 FQGNSA. The CDR3 sequence is 14 residues long. CDR3 DNA: TGTGCCAGCAGCTTAGGGGGGGAATCCTACGAGCAGTACTTC. Translated: CASSLGGESYEQYF.

Ten or more counts support this clonotype. The DNA for the CDR3 is TGCAGTGCTAGAGCAGACAGGGTACGGAACACTGAAGCTTTCTTT. It is translated as CSARADRVRNTEAFF. The chain has TRBV20-1 and TRBJ1-1; 7 nucleotides agree with TRBD1. The germline CDR1 and CDR2 sequences are DFQATT and SNEGSKA (reference sequence). V lost 1 base, J lost 1 base, and 6 bases stayed unmatched. The CDR3 length is 15 residues.

In the case of this clonotype: One junction end disagrees with the germline gene, perhaps due to a read error. This chain joins TRBV11-2 and TRBJ2-1; 10 bases map to TRBD2. The CDR3 has 15 amino acids. Germline V gene sequence: CDR1 SGHAT, CDR2 FQNNGV. The CDR3 here is CASSLVAGGVNKQFF. Written as DNA, the CDR3 is TGTGCCAGCAGCTTAGTAGCGGGGGGTGTCAATAAGCAGTTCTTC.

The table lists this clonotype with a few counts. This rearrangement joins TRBV7-3 to TRBJ2-1; 9 nucleotides align to TRBD2. V was pared by 0 bases and J by 7 bases, with 4 bases of the junction left unmatched. Per germline, CDR1 SGHTA and CDR2 FQGTGA. This CDR3 has 15 residues. The CDR3 sequence is CASSLTSGGRNEQFF. The CDR3 nucleotides are TGTGCCAGCAGCTTAACTAGCGGGGGCCGGAATGAGCAGTTCTTC.

This clonotype was observed once. The chain recombines TRBV5-1 with TRBJ2-7; 12 nucleotides match TRBD1. The V gene's germline CDR1 is SGHRS and CDR2 YFSETQ. Germline trimming cut 3 bases from V and 6 bases from J; bases unmatched to any gene: 4. CDR3 length equals 14 residues. Written as DNA, the CDR3 is TGCGCCAGCAGCTGGGGACAGGGGGCTCTCGAGCAGTACTTC. Translated: CASSWGQGALEQYF.

There are many counts of this clonotype. The DNA for the CDR3 is TGTGCCAGCAGTTTAGCGGCAGGCAGGGGCTACACCTTC. Its translation: CASSLAAGRGYTF. The chain couples TRBV28 to TRBJ1-2; D ambiguous. The CDR3 is 13 residues long. Germline V gene data show CDR1 as MDHEN and CDR2 as SYDVKM. V lost 2 bases and J 8 bases, leaving 12 bases between the germline ends.

This clonotype was found a few times. The chain has TRBV7-6 and TRBJ2-1, with D possibly being TRBD1 (6 bases). This CDR3 contains 15 residues. CDR1 is SGHVS and CDR2 is FNYEAQ in the germline V gene. The ends were cut back, 5 bases at V and 3 bases at J, with 14 bases in the middle. CDR3 amino acids: CASSETGYYYNEQFF. In DNA, the CDR3 is TGTGCCAGCAGCGAAACAGGGTACTACTACAATGAGCAGTTCTTC. The complete variable domain, with remaining parts taken from reference TRBV7-6 and TRBJ2-1, reads GAGVSQSPRYKVTKRGQDVALRCDPISGHVSLYWYRQALGQGPEFLTYFNYEAQQDKSGLPNDRFSAERPEGSISTLTIQRTEQRDSAMYRCASSETGYYYNEQFFGPGTRLTVL.

This clonotype occurred a few times. CDR3 sequence: CASSRTFQDTEAFF. Here the CDR3 DNA reads TGTGCCAGTAGTAGGACCTTCCAGGACACTGAAGCTTTCTTT. The V gene is TRBV19, the J gene TRBJ1-1; D gene uncertain. Germline CDR1 reads LNHDA; CDR2 reads SQIVND (reference sequence). CDR3 length equals 14 residues. V was trimmed by 4 bases and J by 3 bases, leaving 12 bases between them.

This clonotype was picked up a small number of times. The chain carries TRBV30 and TRBJ1-2; TRBD1 aligns across 7 bases. The CDR3 totals 12 residues. V was pared by 5 bases and J by 9 bases, with 9 bases of the junction left unmatched. Germline assignment: CDR1 GTSNPN and CDR2 SVGIG (reference sequence). CDR3 sequence: CAWGGGGTRYTF. CDR3 in DNA: TGTGCCTGGGGTGGAGGGGGCACGCGCTACACCTTC.

The rearrangement uses TRBV12-3 or TRBV12-4 and TRBJ2-3; D remains unclear. CDR3 length: 13 residues. Trimming shortened V by 3 bases and J by 4 bases, and 8 bases separated the two germline ends. The CDR3 nucleotides read TGTGCCAGCAGTTTGTTAAGTGCAGATACGCAGTATTTT. Its protein is CASSLLSADTQYF.

The rearrangement uses TRBV12-3 or TRBV12-4 and TRBJ2-3; D not certain. CDR3 length equals 14 residues. V was pared by 3 bases and J by 3 bases, with 10 bases between. CDR3 sequence (DNA): TGTGCCAGCAGTTTGGCAGGCATGACAGATACGCAGTATTTT. As protein: CASSLAGMTDTQYF.

This clonotype was observed a handful of times. The CDR3 bases are TGTGCCAGCAGTGATTTCACCCCGGGACAGAGACCCTACAATGAGCAGTTCTTC. Translation gives CASSDFTPGQRPYNEQFF. The chain combines TRBV25-1 with TRBJ2-1, with TRBD1 matching over 7 bases. Trimming took 3 bases from V and 2 from J; bases not matched to a gene: 13. This CDR3 has 18 residues. Germline V gene sequence: CDR1 MGHDK, CDR2 SYGVNS.

This rearrangement joins TRBV5-6 to TRBJ2-7; 9 bases match TRBD1. CDR3 length: 13 residues. Germline CDR1 and CDR2: SGHDT and YYEEEE. V shed 3 bases, J shed 6 bases, and the junction held 4 bases outside the gene matches. This chain's CDR3 is CASSWGQGGEQYV. CDR3 coding DNA: TGTGCCAGCAGCTGGGGACAGGGAGGCGAGCAGTACGTC.

V is TRBV29-1 and J is TRBJ1-2; D not certain. The germline V gene has CDR1 SQVTM and CDR2 ANQGSEA. Trimming stripped 4 bases from V and 4 bases from J, with 7 bases between. The CDR3 extends over 11 amino acids. The DNA of the CDR3 is TGCAGCGTTGGGGGAAGCTATGGCTACACCTTC. This gives the protein CSVGGSYGYTF.

The rearrangement links TRBV13 to TRBJ2-1; no firm D call. With 7 bases removed from V and 7 bases from J, the gap between germline ends came to 11 bases. CDR1 is PRHDT, CDR2 FYEKMQ, per germline (reference sequence). The CDR3 is made up of 12 amino acids. The DNA of the CDR3 is TGTGCCAGCACCCCGGGTGGAAATGAGCAGTTCTTC. Translation gives CASTPGGNEQFF.

This clonotype was counted at least ten times. This chain connects TRBV29-1 to TRBJ2-1, with TRBD1 matching 7 bases. CDR1 and CDR2 (germline): SQVTM, ANQGSEA. The CDR3 extends over 14 amino acids. The V and J ends lost 5 bases and 6 bases, in that order; junction bases with no gene match: 10. Written as DNA, the CDR3 is TGCAGCGTTCCTCCACAGGGGTGGGGCAATGAGCAGTTCTTC. It specifies CSVPPQGWGNEQFF.

The table lists this clonotype with a few counts. The V gene is TRBV20-1, the J gene TRBJ1-2; no reliable D call. This CDR3 is built from 12 residues. Germline V CDR1 and CDR2: DFQATT, SNEGSKA (reference sequence). Trimming left V 7 bases short and J 1 base short, with 10 bases between. This CDR3 reads CSVPADNYGYTF. The CDR3 DNA reads as TGCAGTGTACCAGCAGATAACTATGGCTACACCTTC.

This clonotype was picked up a small number of times. The V and J genes are TRBV9 and TRBJ2-3; D possibly corresponds to TRBD2 (5 bases). The CDR3 covers 14 residues. CDR1 SGDLS and CDR2 YYNGEE come from the germline V gene. Trimming stripped 0 bases from V and 2 bases from J, with 7 bases between. CDR3 nucleotide sequence: TGTGCCAGCAGCGTAGAGGAGGCCACAGATACGCAGTATTTT. Translation gives CASSVEEATDTQYF.

This clonotype was observed a single time. The chain joins TRBV20-1 to TRBJ1-2; D gene uncertain. Trimming pared 8 bases from V and 4 bases from J, leaving 17 bases between. The CDR3 consists of 13 residues. Germline V gene data show CDR1 as DFQATT and CDR2 as SNEGSKA (reference sequence). The CDR3 nucleotides read TGCAGTCTCGCCGCCGACGGGATCTATGGCTACACCTTC. Translation gives CSLAADGIYGYTF.

This clonotype was counted at least ten times. The chain joins TRBV20-1 to TRBJ2-3, with TRBD2 identical over 9 bases. The CDR3 is 14 amino acids. CDR1 and CDR2 (germline): DFQATT, SNEGSKA (reference sequence). Germline trimming cut 6 bases from V and 0 bases from J; bases unmatched to any gene: 4. The CDR3 nucleotides are TGCAGTGCCCCGAGCGGGGGGAGCACAGATACGCAGTATTTT. Translating it yields CSAPSGGSTDTQYF.

V is TRBV20-1 and J is TRBJ2-1, with TRBD2 matching over 7 bases. CDR1 DFQATT and CDR2 SNEGSKA come from the germline V gene (reference sequence). Losses at the gene ends were 0 bases for V and 2 bases for J; bases not matched to a gene: 10. The CDR3 spans 17 residues. This CDR3 is CSARDSTSSPPYNEQFF. CDR3 DNA sequence: TGCAGTGCTAGAGACTCGACTAGCTCGCCTCCCTACAATGAGCAGTTCTTC.

This clonotype was seen at least ten times. V is TRBV4-3 and J is TRBJ2-7; D ambiguous. Germline V CDR1 and CDR2: LGHNA, YSLEER. V lost 0 bases and J lost 2, with 5 bases in between. CDR3 length: 13 residues. The DNA for the CDR3 is TGCGCCAGCAGCCAAGATTATGCCTACGAGCAGTACTTC. As protein: CASSQDYAYEQYF.

This clonotype was observed a handful of times. This chain uses TRBV6-1 with TRBJ1-5, with 7 positions matching TRBD1. Germline values: CDR1 MNHNS, CDR2 SASEGT. With 6 bases clipped from V and 2 bases from J, the junction kept 4 bases outside the gene matches. This CDR3 spans 14 amino acids. In DNA form, the CDR3 reads TGTGCCAGCAGGACAGGGCTGGGCAATCAGCCCCAGCATTTT. Translating gives CASRTGLGNQPQHF.

V and J are TRBV4-3 and TRBJ2-2, with 15 bases fitting TRBD2. The germline V gene has CDR1 LGHNA and CDR2 YSLEER. J lost 5 bases, V lost 4 bases, and 11 bases had no gene match. This CDR3 is built from 19 residues. CDR3 residues: CASSPGTSGGILFTGELFF. The DNA of the CDR3 is TGCGCCAGCAGCCCCGGGACTAGCGGGGGGATCCTTTTTACCGGGGAGCTGTTTTTT.

In DNA form, the CDR3 reads TGTGCCAGCAGCTTCGGACTAGCGGGCTCCTACAATGAGCAGTTCTTC. It is translated as CASSFGLAGSYNEQFF. The V gene is TRBV6-2 or TRBV6-3, the J gene TRBJ2-1, with TRBD2 identical over 11 bases. After removal of 6 bases from V and 0 bases from J, the junction contained 4 bases not matched to a gene. The CDR3 contains 16 residues. Germline CDR1 reads MNHEY; CDR2 reads SVGEGT.

Many counts were recorded for this clonotype. The chain links TRBV7-2 to TRBJ2-5, with unresolved D. Germline V gives CDR1 SGHTA, CDR2 FQGNSA. This CDR3 contains 12 residues. V gave up 3 bases and J gave up 5 bases, with 7 bases separating them. The CDR3, as DNA: TGTGCCAGCAGCTTGGTATCGGAGACCCAGTACTTC. As protein: CASSLVSETQYF.

This clonotype was counted ten times or more. J is TRBJ2-1 and V is TRBV6-5; 14 nucleotides align to TRBD2. The CDR3 loop spans 15 amino acids. Per the germline V gene, CDR1 is MNHEY and CDR2 is SVGAGI. J gave up 12 bases and V 0 bases, and 4 bases lay outside the gene matches. The CDR3 here is CASSYSLGLAGGQFF. The CDR3 nucleotides read TGTGCCAGCAGTTACTCGCTCGGACTAGCGGGGGGGCAGTTCTTC.

The chain is built from TRBV7-8 and TRBJ2-7, with TRBD2 identical over 7 bases. The germline V gene has CDR1 SGHVS and CDR2 FQNEAQ. The CDR3 length is 13 residues. The junction had 2 bases not matched to a gene; V was cut back by 5 bases and J by 1 base. As DNA, the CDR3 is TGTGCCAGCAGCGATAGCGGGTCCTACGAGCAGTACGTC. Residues: CASSDSGSYEQYV.

CDR3 protein: CSALRGRTEAFF. CDR3 bases: TGCAGTGCTCTCAGGGGGCGCACTGAAGCTTTCTTT. The chain carries TRBV20-1 and TRBJ1-1; 8 nucleotides agree with TRBD1. The CDR3 covers 12 residues. Germline CDR1 DFQATT, CDR2 SNEGSKA (reference sequence). The ends lost 5 bases at V and 4 bases at J; junction bases unmatched: 3.

This clonotype showed up many times. The gene calls are TRBV20-1 and TRBJ2-7, with D hard to call. CDR3 length equals 13 residues. V was trimmed by 2 bases and J by 0 bases, leaving 8 bases between them. Germline lookup yields CDR1 DFQATT and CDR2 SNEGSKA (reference sequence). CDR3 in DNA: TGCAGTGCTAGACTCGCGAGCTCCTACGAGCAGTACGTC. Amino acids: CSARLASSYEQYV.

This chain connects TRBV28 to TRBJ2-7; D is unclear. Germline V CDR1 and CDR2: MDHEN, SYDVKM. The ends were cut back, 6 bases at V and 7 bases at J, with 19 bases in the middle. This CDR3 comprises 14 residues. The CDR3 protein is CASRFARTEPEQYF. CDR3 bases: TGTGCCAGCAGGTTCGCGCGGACGGAACCAGAGCAGTACTTC.